These 26 T cell receptor beta chains were all obtained from the same sample, sequenced in a study of T cells in Graves' hyperthyroidism and ophthalmopathy (dated 2019 in TCRdb). Library preparation employed multiplex PCR. Sequencing took place on an Illumina HiSeq 2000. TCR beta CDR3 regions were amplified from RNA transcripts. The first round of RT-PCR for the TCR CDR3 was performed with the HTBI primer set and the Qiagen OneStep RT-PCR kit. The public reads were run again by TCRdb, first through fastp at Q25 and then through MiXCR, and only productive beta chains were kept. Rows with one shared CDR3 protein collapse into an entry with the most common genes and DNA. Within this sample are some 690,000 distinct CDR3 sequences, with 17% of them counted one time only. In total, the top ten clones hold less than 20% of the sample. The sequenced sample was blood. Every receptor here comes from a man aged 45-60 years with Graves' hyperthyroidism.

This sequence joins TRBV11-2 and TRBJ1-4; D is undetermined. V gave up 5 bases and J gave up 8 bases, with 15 bases separating them. CDR1 and CDR2 (germline): SGHAT, FQNNGV. This CDR3 has 14 amino acids. CDR3 residues: CASSPKEPEEKLFF. The CDR3 DNA follows: TGTGCCAGCAGCCCGAAGGAGCCCGAGGAAAAACTGTTTTTT.

The chain combines TRBV5-1 with TRBJ2-1; possibly TRBD2 for D (5 bases). V lost 3 bases and J lost 0, with 10 bases in between. The V gene's germline CDR1 is SGHRS and CDR2 YFSETQ. The CDR3 covers 15 residues. CDR3 sequence: CASSWRTSSYNEQFF. The CDR3 region has the DNA TGCGCCAGCAGCTGGAGGACGAGCTCCTACAATGAGCAGTTCTTC.

This clonotype was counted ten times or more. V is TRBV2 and J is TRBJ2-7; 8 nucleotides agree with TRBD1. With 5 bases clipped from V and 2 bases from J, the junction kept 2 bases outside the gene matches. Germline CDR1 reads SNHLY; CDR2 reads FYNNEI. The CDR3 contains 13 residues. The CDR3 DNA follows: TGTGCCAGCAGTTCACAGGGGGCCTACGAGCAGTACTTC. It yields the protein CASSSQGAYEQYF. The full variable domain, in which reference TRBV2 and TRBJ2-7 provide the parts outside the CDR3, is EPEVTQTPSHQVTQMGQEVILRCVPISNHLYFYWYRQILGQKVEFLVSFYNNEISEKSEIFDDQFSVERPDGSNFTLKIRSTKLEDSAMYFCASSSQGAYEQYFGPGTRLTVT.

This clonotype appeared many times. J is TRBJ2-2 and V is TRBV30, with 9 bases matching TRBD1. The V gene's germline CDR1 is GTSNPN and CDR2 SVGIG (reference sequence). There are 14 residues in the CDR3. V shed 2 bases and J 6 bases; nucleotides not matched to a gene: 4. The CDR3 DNA sequence: TGTGCCTGGAGTACAGGGGGCGCCGCCGGGGAGCTGTTTTTT. This translates into CAWSTGGAAGELFF.

The table lists this clonotype with many counts. The chain carries TRBV27 and TRBJ2-1, with D maybe TRBD1 (6 bases). The germline CDR1 and CDR2 sequences are MNHEY and SMNVEV (reference sequence). This CDR3 is built from 14 residues. V was cut by 2 bases and J by 5 bases, with 10 bases left in between. CDR3: CASSLRRTDNEQFF. DNA of the CDR3: TGTGCCAGCAGTTTACGAAGGACAGACAATGAGCAGTTCTTC.

This chain uses TRBV9 with TRBJ1-1; no firm D call. CDR3 length equals 17 residues. Germline CDR1 is SGDLS and CDR2 is YYNGEE. Deletions cut 2 bases from V and 0 bases from J, with 17 bases between. CDR3 sequence reads: CASSVAGVSNLNTEAFF. The CDR3 nucleotides are TGTGCCAGCAGCGTGGCAGGAGTGAGCAACTTGAACACTGAAGCTTTCTTT.

This clonotype has only a few counts. The chain employs TRBV5-1 and TRBJ2-2; D not certain. With 8 bases removed from V and 2 bases from J, the gap between germline ends came to 16 bases. From germline, CDR1 is SGHRS and CDR2 YFSETQ. The length of the CDR3 is 15 residues. In DNA form, the CDR3 reads TGCGCCAGTAGATTTGGGAACCAAAACACCGGGGAGCTGTTTTTT. Translated: CASRFGNQNTGELFF.

This chain links TRBV6-1 with TRBJ1-5, with D maybe TRBD1 (6 bases). The CDR3 is 16 amino acids. Germline V gives CDR1 MNHNS, CDR2 SASEGT. V lost 4 bases to trimming and J lost 4 bases, with 17 bases between them. Written as DNA, the CDR3 is TGTGCCAGCAGTGGGGGGGGGGGGCTGGGGAATCAGCCCCAGCATTTT. Its protein is CASSGGGGLGNQPQHF.

This clonotype was recorded many times. The rearrangement links TRBV29-1 to TRBJ2-4, with 14 bases lining up with TRBD2. Germline assignment: CDR1 SQVTM and CDR2 ANQGSEA. V lost 6 bases to trimming and J lost 6 bases; unmatched junction nucleotides: 13. CDR3 length: 17 amino acids. The DNA of the CDR3 is TGCAGCGTCCTCCTTCCGGGACTAGCGGGAGCGGTAAACATTCAGTACTTC. This codes for CSVLLPGLAGAVNIQYF.

This clonotype was detected a few times. V is TRBV27 and J is TRBJ2-7, with D possibly being TRBD1 or TRBD2 (7 bases each). Looked up from germline, CDR1 is MNHEY and CDR2 is SMNVEV (reference sequence). This CDR3 comprises 14 residues. Trimming left V 3 bases short and J 6 bases short, with 15 bases between. DNA for the CDR3: TGTGCCAGCAGTTTTGGGACAGCGGGGCCCGAGCAGTACTTC. Its protein is CASSFGTAGPEQYF.

This clonotype was seen ten or more times. The J gene is TRBJ1-1, the V gene TRBV29-1, with D possibly being TRBD1 (5 bases). Germline CDR1 reads SQVTM; CDR2 reads ANQGSEA. V lost 4 bases and J lost 0, with 15 bases in between. There are 15 residues in the CDR3. Here the CDR3 DNA reads TGCAGCGTTGCAGGGCCGGAAAACATGAACACTGAAGCTTTCTTT. Amino acid sequence: CSVAGPENMNTEAFF.

The CDR3, as DNA: TGTGCCAGCCCCGGGACCTCTGGAAACACCATATATTTT. Residues: CASPGTSGNTIYF. The J gene is TRBJ1-3, the V gene TRBV7-9; D possibly corresponds to TRBD1 (5 bases). Germline lookup yields CDR1 SEHNR and CDR2 FQNEAQ (reference sequence). Trimming cost V 8 bases and J 0 bases, with 8 bases left between them. The CDR3 is made up of 13 amino acids.

This clonotype was seen only a few times. The CDR3 nucleotides are TGTGCCAGCAGCCAGGACTGGGGGTCAGACGGAGGTTACGAGCAGTACTTC. It codes for CASSQDWGSDGGYEQYF. This sequence joins TRBV12-3 or TRBV12-4 and TRBJ2-7; D might be TRBD1 or TRBD2, each matching 5 bases. V shed 6 bases and J shed 4 bases, with 25 bases lying between them. CDR3 length: 17 amino acids.

This clonotype was seen ten or more times. The J gene is TRBJ1-2, the V gene TRBV5-1, with TRBD1 identical over 7 bases. Germline trimming cut 3 bases from V and 3 bases from J; bases unmatched to any gene: 2. The CDR3 is 13 amino acids. Germline CDR1 SGHRS, CDR2 YFSETQ. Written as DNA, the CDR3 is TGCGCCAGCAGCTCGGGACAGTACTATGGCTACACCTTC. It is translated as CASSSGQYYGYTF.

The CDR3 DNA follows: TGTGCCAGCAGTTTCCTGTCAGACAATCAGCCCCAGCATTTT. Amino acids: CASSFLSDNQPQHF. J is TRBJ1-5 and V is TRBV28; D is uncertain. V lost 3 bases, J lost 3 bases, and 9 bases lay in between. Germline loops: CDR1 MDHEN, CDR2 SYDVKM. CDR3 length: 14 amino acids.

A few counts support this clonotype. The V call is TRBV7-2, the J call TRBJ2-7; possible D gene TRBD2, 6 bases. V gave up 3 bases and J gave up 2 bases, with 11 bases separating them. Germline assignment: CDR1 SGHTA and CDR2 FQGNSA. This CDR3 is built from 14 residues. The CDR3 DNA sequence: TGTGCCAGCAGCTTGAGCACGGGAGCCTACGAGCAGTACTTC. It translates to CASSLSTGAYEQYF.

The rearrangement uses TRBV19 and TRBJ1-1; D is ambiguous. Trimming pared 4 bases from V and 4 bases from J, leaving 13 bases between. Germline V CDR1 and CDR2: LNHDA, SQIVND (reference sequence). The CDR3 has 14 amino acids. The CDR3 spells CASSTFPVGTEAFF. The CDR3 DNA follows: TGTGCCAGTAGTACCTTCCCAGTTGGCACTGAAGCTTTCTTT.

The chain uses TRBV27 and TRBJ1-5, with D possibly being TRBD1 (5 bases). Per the germline V gene, CDR1 is MNHEY and CDR2 is SMNVEV (reference sequence). CDR3 length equals 17 residues. V was clipped by 5 bases and J by 3 bases, with 20 bases between them. The CDR3 sequence: CASSSLELGGINQPQHF. The CDR3 DNA reads TGTGCCAGCAGTAGCCTGGAATTGGGGGGAATCAATCAGCCCCAGCATTTT.

The rearrangement joins TRBV24-1 to TRBJ2-1; possible D gene TRBD2, 6 bases. V was pared by 5 bases and J by 4 bases, with 14 bases between. The CDR3 loop spans 15 amino acids. Per the germline V gene, CDR1 is KGHDR and CDR2 is SFDVKD. The CDR3 DNA reads as TGTGCCACCAGTGGCTCAGGGAGGCAATACAATGAGCAGTTCTTC. It translates to CATSGSGRQYNEQFF.

The rearrangement uses TRBV30 and TRBJ1-4; tentatively, D is TRBD1 (5 bases). Deletions cut 3 bases from V and 3 bases from J, with 11 bases between. This CDR3 contains 14 residues. Germline V gene lookup returns CDR1 GTSNPN and CDR2 SVGIG (reference sequence). The CDR3 protein is CAWRSPGPNEKLFF. The CDR3 DNA follows: TGTGCCTGGAGGTCTCCGGGGCCTAATGAAAAACTGTTTTTT.

This clonotype was picked up one time. This chain uses TRBV12-3 or TRBV12-4 with TRBJ2-1; 15 bases are shared with TRBD2. This CDR3 has 18 amino acids. The trim removed 3 bases at V and 0 bases at J, leaving 3 bases unmatched. The chain's CDR3 is CASSFGTSGRSSYNEQFF. The CDR3 coding sequence is TGTGCCAGCAGTTTTGGGACTAGCGGGAGGAGCTCCTACAATGAGCAGTTCTTC.

Concerning this clonotype: Just one base apart from a much larger clone, this may be a read error. Without the conserved terminal phenylalanine or tryptophan, this CDR3 likely stems from a read error. This chain links TRBV7-9 with TRBJ2-1, with 8 nucleotides matching TRBD2. The germline V gene encodes CDR1 SEHNR and CDR2 FQNEAQ (reference sequence). This CDR3 is 16 amino acids long. The CDR3 DNA follows: TGCGCCAGCAGCTTGCCTAGCGGGTTCTCCTACAATGAGCAGTTCTAC. This codes for CASSLPSGFSYNEQFY.

Many counts were recorded for this clonotype. The chain uses TRBV6-1 and TRBJ1-5; no definite D call. V lost 7 bases and J lost 3, with 10 bases in between. The germline V gene encodes CDR1 MNHNS and CDR2 SASEGT. CDR3 length: 13 amino acids. In DNA, the CDR3 is TGTGCCAGCATGCTTCAGAACAATCAGCCCCAGCATTTT. Translating gives CASMLQNNQPQHF.

The CDR3 DNA is TGTGCCAGCTCAAGCAGGGGAGAAACCTATGGCTACACCTTC. This translates into CASSSRGETYGYTF. The chain employs TRBV18 and TRBJ1-2; D is possibly TRBD1 (6 bases). This CDR3 is built from 14 residues. Germline V gives CDR1 KGHSH, CDR2 LQKENI. Trimming cost V 5 bases and J 4 bases, with 14 bases left between them.

This clonotype was counted at least ten times. This rearrangement joins TRBV11-1 to TRBJ2-1, with 12 bases identical to TRBD2. The CDR3 consists of 15 residues. Germline V lookup: CDR1 SGHAT, CDR2 FQDESV (reference sequence). J was trimmed by 8 bases and V by 6 bases; bases with no gene match: 8. The CDR3 nucleotides are TGTGCCAGCAGTTACGGACTAGCGGGACTCGATGAGCAGTTCTTC. Translation: CASSYGLAGLDEQFF.

This clonotype was picked up many times. The chain is built from TRBV6-2 or TRBV6-3 and TRBJ2-7, with 9 bases matching TRBD1. The CDR3 consists of 15 residues. V trimming: 5 bases; J trimming: 2 bases; junction bases outside the gene matches: 7. CDR1 is MNHEY, CDR2 SVGEGT, per germline. The CDR3 DNA is TGTGCCAGCAGTCCGTCTCGACAGGGGGCCTACGAGCAGTACTTC. Translation gives CASSPSRQGAYEQYF.